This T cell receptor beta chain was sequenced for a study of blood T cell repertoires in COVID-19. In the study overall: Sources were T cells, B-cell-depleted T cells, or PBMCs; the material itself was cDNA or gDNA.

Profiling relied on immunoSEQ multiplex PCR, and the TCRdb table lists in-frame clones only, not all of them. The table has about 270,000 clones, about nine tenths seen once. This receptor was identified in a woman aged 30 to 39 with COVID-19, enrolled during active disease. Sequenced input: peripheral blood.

The CDR3 DNA follows: TGTGCCAGCTCACCAGACAGGGTAACCTTTAACTATGGCTACACCTTC. Amino acids: CASSPDRVTFNYGYTF. The chain uses TRBV18 and TRBJ1-2; the match to TRBD1 covers 7 bases. J was trimmed by 1 base and V by 2 bases; bases with no gene match: 7. CDR1 and CDR2 (germline): KGHSH, LQKENI. This CDR3 has 16 residues. Complete variable domain (other parts from reference TRBV18 and TRBJ1-2): NAGVMQNPRHLVRRRGQEARLRCSPMKGHSHVYWYRQLPEEGLKFMVYLQKENIIDESGMPKERFSAEFPKEGPSILRIQQVVRGDSAAYFCASSPDRVTFNYGYTFGSGTRLTVV.